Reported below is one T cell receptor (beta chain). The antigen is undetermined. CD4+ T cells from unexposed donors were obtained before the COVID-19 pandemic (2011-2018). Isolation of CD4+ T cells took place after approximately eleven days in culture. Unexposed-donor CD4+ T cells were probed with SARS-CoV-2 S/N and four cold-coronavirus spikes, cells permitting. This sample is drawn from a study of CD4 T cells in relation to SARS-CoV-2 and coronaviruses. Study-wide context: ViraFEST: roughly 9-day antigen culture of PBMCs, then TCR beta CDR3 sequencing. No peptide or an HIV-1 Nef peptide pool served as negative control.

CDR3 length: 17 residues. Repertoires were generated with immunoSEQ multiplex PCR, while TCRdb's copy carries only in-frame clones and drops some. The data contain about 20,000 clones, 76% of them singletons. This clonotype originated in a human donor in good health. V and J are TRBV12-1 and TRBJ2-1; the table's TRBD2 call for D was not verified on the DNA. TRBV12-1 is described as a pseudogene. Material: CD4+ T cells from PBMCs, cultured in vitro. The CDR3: CASTDQAGLADYNEQFF. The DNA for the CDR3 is TGTGCCAGCACCGATCAAGCGGGGCTAGCGGATTACAATGAGCAGTTCTTC.